This T cell receptor beta chain was recorded in a study of blood T cell repertoires in COVID-19. Turning to the study itself: The samples span acute and convalescent COVID-19 from the United States, Italy and Spain.

The authors' processing: Amplifying reference gene primers gave estimates of nucleated cell counts. Produced via immunoSEQ multiplex PCR; TCRdb's table is partial and in-frame only. V and J calls and clone size follow that table, whereas D and trimming were derived from the DNA. The sample contains over 80,000 clones, 90% to 95% of which appear only once. V was shortened by 4 bases and J by 5 bases, with 10 bases between the two germline ends. This CDR3 is 13 amino acids long. The germline V gene has CDR1 KGHDR and CDR2 SFDVKD. This clonotype was sampled from a man between 60 and 75 years old with acute or convalescent COVID-19. The sequencing input was peripheral blood. The chain couples TRBV24-1 to TRBJ1-1; D uncertain. CDR3 residues: CATSDRGWTEAFF. The CDR3 DNA reads as TGTGCCACCAGTGACCGAGGTTGGACTGAAGCTTTCTTT.